These T cell receptor beta chains were read from a single sample in a study of T-cell reconstitution after alpha-beta-depleted transplantation in children. From the PCR reads, TCRdb called clonotypes with MiXCR, one entry per CDR3 protein. The table includes around 450,000 distinct CDR3 sequences, under 20% detected once. The sequences come from PBMCs, mostly from graft donor cells, collected 360 days after TCRalphabeta/CD19-depleted stem cell transplant. The receptor source for this set is a boy under two years old who had a stem cell transplant for Wiskott-Aldrich syndrome, so the T cells may come from the graft donor. Both conserved end residues are part of each CDR3. The listing skips clone size in some rows; elsewhere it reads once, few, many or a size class.

clone size	V gene	J gene	CDR3 protein
few	TRBV7-2	TRBJ2-4	CASSDRGNIQYF
-	TRBV4-2	TRBJ2-7	CASGQAPGSRYEQYF
-	TRBV10-2	TRBJ2-5	CASGEQILETQYF
few	TRBV13	TRBJ2-2	CASSFGLAGARSTGELFF
-	TRBV28	TRBJ1-2	CASSLGVGYTF
-	TRBV9	TRBJ2-1	CASSVAAGGPRNEQFF
-	TRBV5-1	TRBJ2-3	CASSKATDTQYF
-	TRBV12-3/TRBV12-4	TRBJ2-2	CASRVFGELFF
few	TRBV3-1	TRBJ1-2	CASSRRGLNYGYTF
few	TRBV5-1	TRBJ2-2	CASSYATGELFF
-	TRBV29-1	TRBJ2-1	CSLRRDHNYNEQFF
few	TRBV20-1	TRBJ2-3	CSARLAGFRTQYF
-	TRBV4-3	TRBJ1-1	CASSQLPRQGVTEAFF
-	TRBV5-1	TRBJ2-1	CASSFIYNEQFF
-	TRBV7-9	TRBJ2-7	CASSLVGGNEQYF
-	TRBV5-5	TRBJ2-5	CASSLGTVSGPGETQYF
-	TRBV6-5	TRBJ2-1	CASSYDLSSYNEQFF
-	TRBV29-1	TRBJ2-7	CSAKDGYEQYF
-	TRBV12-3/TRBV12-4	TRBJ2-1	CASRHLAGGPYLNEQFF
-	TRBV5-1	TRBJ2-3	CASSPYPPDTQYF